Sequencing of this T cell receptor beta chain was carried out in a study of molecular identifiers for immune sequencing clone quantification. Across the whole study: The replicate experiment used RNA from roughly 20,000 or 100,000 naive CD8 cells. This RNA was split into five aliquots, and four of them were sequenced.

Overall study findings and caveats: Shared barcodes on identical TCR molecules could underestimate the sizes of highly expanded clones.

The use of previously described methods and listed TCR primers produced the bulk TCR libraries. TCRdb analysed the PCR reads with MiXCR anew, one entry per CDR3 protein. The sample has about 510,000 distinct CDR3 sequences; under 30% are singletons. This clonotype turned up a few times. Its antigen remains unidentified. CDR1 is SGDLS and CDR2 is YYNGEE in the germline V gene. This CDR3 contains 15 residues. Trimming took 0 bases from V and 7 from J, leaving 11 bases between them. Material for sequencing was naive CD8+ T cells from blood, with Jurkat cell RNA spiked in. Specified subset: FACS-sorted CD8+CD4-CCR7+CD45RA+ naive T cells. The receptor was isolated from a human donor in good health. Some libraries in this study had Jurkat cell RNA spiked in. The chain is built from TRBV9 and TRBJ1-6, with D perhaps matching TRBD1 (5 bases). CDR3 in DNA: TGTGCCAGCAGCGTAGGGGACGTTCTCAATTCACCCCTCCACTTT. Translated, it gives CASSVGDVLNSPLHF.